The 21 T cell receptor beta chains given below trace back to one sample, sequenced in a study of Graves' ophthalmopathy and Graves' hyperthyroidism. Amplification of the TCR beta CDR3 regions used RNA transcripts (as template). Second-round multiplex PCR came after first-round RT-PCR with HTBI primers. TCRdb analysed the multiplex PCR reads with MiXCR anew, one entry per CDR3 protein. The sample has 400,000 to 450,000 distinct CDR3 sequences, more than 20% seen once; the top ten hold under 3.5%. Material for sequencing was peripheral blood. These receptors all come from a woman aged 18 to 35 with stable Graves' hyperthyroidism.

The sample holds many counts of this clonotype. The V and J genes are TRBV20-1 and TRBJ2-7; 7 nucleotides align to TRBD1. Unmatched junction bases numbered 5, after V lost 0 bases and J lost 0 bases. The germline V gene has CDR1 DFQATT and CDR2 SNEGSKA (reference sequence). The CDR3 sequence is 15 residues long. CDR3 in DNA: TGCAGTGCTAGAGATCTTGGACAGGCCTCCTACGAGCAGTACTTC. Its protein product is CSARDLGQASYEQYF.

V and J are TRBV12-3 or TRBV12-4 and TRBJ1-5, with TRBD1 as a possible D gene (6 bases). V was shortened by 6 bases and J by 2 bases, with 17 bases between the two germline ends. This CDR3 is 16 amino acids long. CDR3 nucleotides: TGTGCCAGCAGCCGAGGGGGGGCGCCCGGCAATCAGCCCCAGCATTTT. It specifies CASSRGGAPGNQPQHF.

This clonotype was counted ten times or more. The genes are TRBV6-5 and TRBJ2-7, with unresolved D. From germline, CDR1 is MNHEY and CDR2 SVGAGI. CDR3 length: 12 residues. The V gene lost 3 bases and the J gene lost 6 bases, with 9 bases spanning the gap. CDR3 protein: CASSYQPSEQYF. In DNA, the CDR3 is TGTGCCAGCAGTTATCAACCCTCCGAGCAGTACTTC.

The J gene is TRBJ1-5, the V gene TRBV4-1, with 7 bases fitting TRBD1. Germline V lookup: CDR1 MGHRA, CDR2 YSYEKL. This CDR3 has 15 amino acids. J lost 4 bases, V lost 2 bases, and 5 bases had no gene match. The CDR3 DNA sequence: TGCGCCAGCAGCCAACCAGACAGGGAGAATCAGCCCCAGCATTTT. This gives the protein CASSQPDRENQPQHF.

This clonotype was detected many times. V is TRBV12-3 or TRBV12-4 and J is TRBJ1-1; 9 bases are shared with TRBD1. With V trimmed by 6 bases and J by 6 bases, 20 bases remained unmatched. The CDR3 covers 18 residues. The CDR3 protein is CASSSRGFIGQGTSEAFF. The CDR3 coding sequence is TGTGCCAGCAGCTCGCGAGGGTTTATCGGACAGGGGACGTCTGAAGCTTTCTTT.

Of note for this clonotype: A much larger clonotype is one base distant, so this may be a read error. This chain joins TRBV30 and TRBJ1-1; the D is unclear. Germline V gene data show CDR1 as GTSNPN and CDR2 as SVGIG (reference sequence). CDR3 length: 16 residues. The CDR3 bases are TGTGCCTGGAGTGACTCAGATCTCGGGATTGTTACTGAAGCTTGCTTT. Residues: CAWSDSDLGIVTEACF.

The CDR3 spells CATSRALAGVSGANVLTF. In nucleotides, the CDR3 is TGTGCCACCAGCAGAGCTCTAGCGGGAGTTTCGGGGGCCAACGTCCTGACTTTC. J is TRBJ2-6 and V is TRBV15; TRBD2 matches 10 bases. After removal of 1 base from V and 4 bases from J, the junction contained 7 bases not matched to a gene. The CDR3 contains 18 residues. Per the germline V gene, CDR1 is LNHNV and CDR2 is YYDKDF (reference sequence).

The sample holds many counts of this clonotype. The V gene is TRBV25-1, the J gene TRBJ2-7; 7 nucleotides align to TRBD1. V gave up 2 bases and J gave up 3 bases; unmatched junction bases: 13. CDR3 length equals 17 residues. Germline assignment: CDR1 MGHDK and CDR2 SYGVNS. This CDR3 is CASSEPVAAGGDYEQYF. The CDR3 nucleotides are TGTGCCAGCAGTGAACCTGTGGCGGCAGGGGGAGACTACGAGCAGTACTTC.

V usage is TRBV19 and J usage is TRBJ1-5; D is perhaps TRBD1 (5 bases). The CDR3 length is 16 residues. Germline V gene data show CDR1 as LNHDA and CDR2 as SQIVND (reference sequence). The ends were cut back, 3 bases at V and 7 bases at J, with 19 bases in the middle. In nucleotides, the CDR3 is TGTGCCAGTAGTATGGTCCGGGTAGTCGAGGGGCAGCCCCAGCATTTT. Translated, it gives CASSMVRVVEGQPQHF.

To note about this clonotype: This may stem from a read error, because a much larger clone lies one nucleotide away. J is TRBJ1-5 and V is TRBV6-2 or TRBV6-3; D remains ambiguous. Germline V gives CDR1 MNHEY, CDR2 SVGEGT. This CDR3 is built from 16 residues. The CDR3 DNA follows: TGCGCCAGCAGTTACGTACAGCACTATAGCAATCAGCCCCAGCATTTT. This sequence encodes CASSYVQHYSNQPQHF.

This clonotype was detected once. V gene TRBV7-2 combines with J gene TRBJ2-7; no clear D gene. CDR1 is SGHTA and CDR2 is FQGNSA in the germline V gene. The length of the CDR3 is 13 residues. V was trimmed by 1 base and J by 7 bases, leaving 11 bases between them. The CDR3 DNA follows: TGTGCCAGCAGCTTAGAGGCCCGCAAGGAGCAGTACTTC. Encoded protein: CASSLEARKEQYF.

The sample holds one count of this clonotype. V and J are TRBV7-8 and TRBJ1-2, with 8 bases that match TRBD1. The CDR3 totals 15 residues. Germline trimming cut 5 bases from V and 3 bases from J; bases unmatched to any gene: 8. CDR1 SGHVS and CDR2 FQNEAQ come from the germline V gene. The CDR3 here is CASSQGAGGYYGYTF. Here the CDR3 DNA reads TGTGCCAGCAGCCAAGGGGCAGGGGGCTACTATGGCTACACCTTC.

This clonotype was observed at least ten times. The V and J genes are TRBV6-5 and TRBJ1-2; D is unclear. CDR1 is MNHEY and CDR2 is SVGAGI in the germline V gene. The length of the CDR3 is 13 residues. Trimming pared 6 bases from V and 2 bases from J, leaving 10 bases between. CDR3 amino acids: CASSLTQNYGYTF. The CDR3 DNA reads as TGTGCCAGCAGCCTTACACAGAACTATGGCTACACCTTC.

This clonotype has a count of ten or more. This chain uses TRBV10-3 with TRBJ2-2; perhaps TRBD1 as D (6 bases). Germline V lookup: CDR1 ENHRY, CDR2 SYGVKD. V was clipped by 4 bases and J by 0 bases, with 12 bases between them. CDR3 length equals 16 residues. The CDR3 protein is CAISATRGTNTGELFF. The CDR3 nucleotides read TGTGCCATCAGTGCCACTAGGGGGACGAACACCGGGGAGCTGTTTTTT.

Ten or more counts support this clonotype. The CDR3 spells CASSYSRGSMGYTF. DNA of the CDR3: TGTGCCAGCAGTTACTCTCGGGGATCTATGGGCTACACCTTC. The chain has TRBV6-5 and TRBJ1-2; D unresolved. Germline CDR1 MNHEY, CDR2 SVGAGI. Trimming stripped 0 bases from V and 8 bases from J, with 13 bases between. The CDR3 contains 14 residues.

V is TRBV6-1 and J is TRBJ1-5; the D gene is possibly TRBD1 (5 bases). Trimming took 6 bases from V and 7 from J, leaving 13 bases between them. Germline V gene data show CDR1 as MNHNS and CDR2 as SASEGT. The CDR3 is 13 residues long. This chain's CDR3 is CASRDGTNQPQHF. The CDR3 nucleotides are TGTGCCAGCAGGGATGGGACCAACCAGCCCCAGCATTTT.

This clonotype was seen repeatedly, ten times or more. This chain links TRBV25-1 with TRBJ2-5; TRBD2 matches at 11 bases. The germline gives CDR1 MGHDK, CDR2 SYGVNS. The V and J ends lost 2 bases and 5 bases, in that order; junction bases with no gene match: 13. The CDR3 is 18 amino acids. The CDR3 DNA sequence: TGTGCCAGCAGTGAAACCCCGCCTAGCGGGAGGCCGGGGGAGACCCAGTACTTC. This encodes CASSETPPSGRPGETQYF.

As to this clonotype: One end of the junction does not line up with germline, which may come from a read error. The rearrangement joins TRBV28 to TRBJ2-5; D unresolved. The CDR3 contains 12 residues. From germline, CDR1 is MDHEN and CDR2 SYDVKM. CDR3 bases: TGCGCCAGCAGTTTATGGAAAGAGACCCAGTACTTC. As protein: CASSLWKETQYF.

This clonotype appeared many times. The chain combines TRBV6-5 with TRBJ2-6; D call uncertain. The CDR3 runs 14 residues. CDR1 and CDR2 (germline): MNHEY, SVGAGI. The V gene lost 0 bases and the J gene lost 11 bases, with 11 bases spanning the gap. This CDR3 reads CASSYSRSPDVLTF. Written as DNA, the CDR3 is TGTGCCAGCAGTTACTCGCGGTCCCCCGACGTCCTGACTTTC.

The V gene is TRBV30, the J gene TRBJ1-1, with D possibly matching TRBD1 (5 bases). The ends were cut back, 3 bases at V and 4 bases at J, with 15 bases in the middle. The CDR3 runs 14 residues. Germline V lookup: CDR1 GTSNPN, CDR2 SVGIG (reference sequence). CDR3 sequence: CAWRARGRGTEAFF. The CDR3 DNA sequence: TGTGCCTGGAGAGCACGTGGTAGGGGCACTGAAGCTTTCTTT.

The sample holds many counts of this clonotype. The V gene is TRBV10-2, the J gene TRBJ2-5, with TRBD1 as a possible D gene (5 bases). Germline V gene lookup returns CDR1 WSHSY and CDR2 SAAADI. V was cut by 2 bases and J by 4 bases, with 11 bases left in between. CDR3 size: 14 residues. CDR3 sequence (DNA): TGCGCCAGCAGTGAGGACCCAGGGCCAGAGACCCAGTACTTC. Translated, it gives CASSEDPGPETQYF.